The T cell receptor (beta chain) described here comes from a study of post-analysis software for immune sequencing data. Study-wide results and limits: Compared with controls, patients showed significantly lower normalized Chao1 diversity. A handful of TRBV segments appeared more often in patients than in controls, and TRBV5-6, TRBV5-1 and TRBV20-1 were among these.

Germline V gene sequence: CDR1 MNHNS, CDR2 SASEGT. The V end was cut by 3 bases, the J end by 8 bases, with 16 bases between. CDR3 length: 14 residues. This clonotype was detected a few times. Its antigen is as yet unknown. Unique molecular identifiers featured in each of the TCR beta cDNA libraries. TCRdb recomputed calls from the PCR reads with MiXCR, one row per CDR3 protein. Among around 770,000 distinct CDR3 sequences, around 46% were seen once, and the ten largest hold 4% to 5%. The sequencing input was blood. The rearrangement links TRBV6-1 to TRBJ1-2; D remains unclear. This TCR derives from a girl aged 10-17 years with multiple sclerosis. CDR3 residues: CASSDDPYLTGYTF. The CDR3 DNA is TGTGCCAGCAGTGATGACCCTTACCTGACCGGCTACACCTTC.